Listed below are T cell receptor beta chains from one sample, sequenced in a study of CD8+CD57+ T cells in acquired aplastic anemia. Using its own MiXCR run on the reads, TCRdb lists one record per CDR3 protein. This table has 450,000 to 600,000 distinct CDR3 sequences, approximately 32% appearing once. The sequencing input was sorted CD4+, CD8+, or CD8+CD57+ T cells (not recorded which) from PBMCs. The receptors derive from a human donor with aplastic anemia. CDR3s include the opening cysteine and the closing phenylalanine or tryptophan. Fields, in order: clone size, V gene, J gene, D gene, CDR3 length, CDR3 protein, CDR3 DNA. D genes are given only for firm matches. Size values are once, few and many counts, or a class for expanded clones, and some rows have none.

clone_size: -
v_call: TRBV7-2
j_call: TRBJ2-7
d_call: -
cdr3_length: 13
cdr3_aa: CASSYNRAYEQYF
cdr3_nt: TGTGCCAGCAGTTATAACAGGGCCTACGAGCAGTACTTC

clone_size: few
v_call: TRBV2
j_call: TRBJ2-2
d_call: TRBD2
cdr3_length: 17
cdr3_aa: CASSEYGGRAGTGELFF
cdr3_nt: TGTGCCAGCAGTGAATATGGTGGGAGGGCCGGGACCGGGGAGCTGTTTTTT

clone_size: -
v_call: TRBV10-3
j_call: TRBJ2-1
d_call: TRBD1
cdr3_length: 15
cdr3_aa: CAISRRDRGPNEQFF
cdr3_nt: TGTGCCATCAGTCGGCGGGACAGGGGGCCAAATGAGCAGTTCTTC

clone_size: -
v_call: TRBV19
j_call: TRBJ2-2
d_call: -
cdr3_length: 14
cdr3_aa: CASKQAGGTGELFF
cdr3_nt: TGTGCCAGTAAGCAGGCAGGGGGGACCGGGGAGCTGTTTTTT

clone_size: -
v_call: TRBV20-1
j_call: TRBJ2-3
d_call: TRBD2
cdr3_length: 15
cdr3_aa: CSAIPGLAGADTQYF
cdr3_nt: TGCAGTGCTATTCCGGGACTAGCGGGAGCAGATACGCAGTATTTT

clone_size: few
v_call: TRBV5-1
j_call: TRBJ2-3
d_call: -
cdr3_length: 14
cdr3_aa: CASSEAPSTDTQYF
cdr3_nt: TGCGCCAGCAGCGAGGCCCCCTCCACAGATACGCAGTATTTT

clone_size: -
v_call: TRBV5-6
j_call: TRBJ2-5
d_call: -
cdr3_length: 16
cdr3_aa: CASSLRGTGYQETQYF
cdr3_nt: TGTGCCAGCAGCTTAAGAGGGACCGGGTACCAAGAGACCCAGTACTTC

clone_size: many
v_call: TRBV10-1
j_call: TRBJ2-7
d_call: -
cdr3_length: 12
cdr3_aa: CASSQGGTEQYF
cdr3_nt: TGCGCCAGCAGCCAAGGGGGGACCGAGCAGTACTTC

clone_size: many
v_call: TRBV19
j_call: TRBJ2-3
d_call: TRBD2
cdr3_length: 13
cdr3_aa: CASGTSGLDTQYF
cdr3_nt: TGTGCCAGTGGGACTAGCGGATTAGATACGCAGTATTTT

clone_size: -
v_call: TRBV4-3
j_call: TRBJ2-3
d_call: -
cdr3_length: 14
cdr3_aa: CASSLTPYTDTQYF
cdr3_nt: TGCGCCAGCAGCTTGACCCCGTACACAGATACGCAGTATTTT

clone_size: few
v_call: TRBV12-3/TRBV12-4
j_call: TRBJ2-3
d_call: -
cdr3_length: 12
cdr3_aa: CASSESRDTQYF
cdr3_nt: TGTGCCAGCAGCGAATCAAGGGATACGCAGTATTTT

clone_size: -
v_call: TRBV20-1
j_call: TRBJ2-7
d_call: -
cdr3_length: 13
cdr3_aa: CGAGGSGNYEQYF
cdr3_nt: TGCGGTGCAGGGGGTAGCGGGAACTACGAGCAGTACTTC

clone_size: many
v_call: TRBV20-1
j_call: TRBJ1-5
d_call: -
cdr3_length: 11
cdr3_aa: CSAPIGAREHF
cdr3_nt: TGCAGTGCTCCCATTGGGGCTCGTGAGCATTTT

clone_size: few
v_call: TRBV20-1
j_call: TRBJ1-4
d_call: -
cdr3_length: 15
cdr3_aa: CSAPQGRGWKEKLFF
cdr3_nt: TGCAGTGCTCCACAGGGTAGAGGCTGGAAAGAAAAACTGTTTTTT

clone_size: few
v_call: TRBV30
j_call: TRBJ1-5
d_call: -
cdr3_length: 13
cdr3_aa: CAWSVGARQPQHF
cdr3_nt: TGTGCCTGGAGTGTAGGGGCCCGACAGCCCCAGCATTTT

clone_size: -
v_call: TRBV4-1
j_call: TRBJ2-5
d_call: TRBD1
cdr3_length: 15
cdr3_aa: CASSQPDRPGETQYF
cdr3_nt: TGCGCCAGCAGCCAACCGGACAGGCCGGGGGAGACCCAGTACTTC

clone_size: many
v_call: TRBV6-1
j_call: TRBJ1-6
d_call: -
cdr3_length: 12
cdr3_aa: CASTFGNSPLHF
cdr3_nt: TGTGCCAGCACGTTCGGTAATTCACCCCTCCACTTT

clone_size: -
v_call: TRBV29-1
j_call: TRBJ2-1
d_call: -
cdr3_length: 14
cdr3_aa: CSVNTGTEYNEQFF
cdr3_nt: TGCAGCGTGAACACCGGGACGGAGTACAATGAGCAGTTCTTC

clone_size: -
v_call: TRBV12-1
j_call: TRBJ2-3
d_call: -
cdr3_length: 20
cdr3_aa: CASSSQRAGVSGRLTDTQYF
cdr3_nt: TGTGCCAGCAGCTCCCAGAGGGCCGGTGTTAGCGGGAGGCTCACAGATACGCAGTATTTT

clone_size: -
v_call: TRBV10-3
j_call: TRBJ1-6
d_call: TRBD1
cdr3_length: 13
cdr3_aa: CAIRETGDSPLHF
cdr3_nt: TGTGCCATCAGAGAGACAGGGGATTCACCCCTCCACTTT

clone_size: -
v_call: TRBV2
j_call: TRBJ1-2
d_call: TRBD1
cdr3_length: 13
cdr3_aa: CASRSQGATGYTF
cdr3_nt: TGTGCCAGCAGGTCACAGGGGGCTACCGGCTACACCTTC

clone_size: many
v_call: TRBV11-2
j_call: TRBJ1-2
d_call: TRBD1
cdr3_length: 15
cdr3_aa: CASSLGVSGQGPYTF
cdr3_nt: TGTGCCAGCAGCTTAGGTGTTTCGGGACAGGGCCCCTACACCTTC